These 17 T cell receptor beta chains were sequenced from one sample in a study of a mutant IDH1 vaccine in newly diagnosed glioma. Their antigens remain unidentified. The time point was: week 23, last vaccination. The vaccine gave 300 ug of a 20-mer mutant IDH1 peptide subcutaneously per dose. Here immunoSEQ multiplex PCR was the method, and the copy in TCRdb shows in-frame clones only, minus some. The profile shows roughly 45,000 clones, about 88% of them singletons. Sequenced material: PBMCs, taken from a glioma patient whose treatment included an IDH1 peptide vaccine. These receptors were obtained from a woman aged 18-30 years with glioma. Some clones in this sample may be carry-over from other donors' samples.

CDR3 sequence: CASSDHDSSYEQYF. The CDR3 DNA is TGTGCCAGCAGTGATCATGATTCCTCCTACGAGCAGTACTTC. The V gene is TRBV25-1, the J gene TRBJ2-7; no reliable D call. The length of the CDR3 is 14 residues. CDR1 MGHDK and CDR2 SYGVNS come from the germline V gene. Trimming shortened V by 3 bases and J by 0 bases, and 9 bases separated the two germline ends.

In nucleotides, the CDR3 is TGCGCCAGCAGCTTAGCGGGGGGCTCCACAGATACGCAGTATTTT. This sequence encodes CASSLAGGSTDTQYF. The V gene is TRBV5-1, the J gene TRBJ2-3; TRBD2 matches 9 bases. Germline V gives CDR1 SGHRS, CDR2 YFSETQ. The V and J ends lost 2 bases and 2 bases, in that order; junction bases with no gene match: 3. This CDR3 is built from 15 residues.

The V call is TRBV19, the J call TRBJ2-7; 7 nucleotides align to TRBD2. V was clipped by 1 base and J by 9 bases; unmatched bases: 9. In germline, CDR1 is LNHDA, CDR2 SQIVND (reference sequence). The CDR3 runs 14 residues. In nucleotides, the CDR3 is TGTGCCAGTAGTATAGGCCCCGGGGGGAATGGGCAGTACTTC. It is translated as CASSIGPGGNGQYF.

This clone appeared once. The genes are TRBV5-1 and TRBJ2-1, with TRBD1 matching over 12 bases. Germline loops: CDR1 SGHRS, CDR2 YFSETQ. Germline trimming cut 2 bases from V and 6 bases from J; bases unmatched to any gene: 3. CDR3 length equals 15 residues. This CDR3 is CASSFRDRGPNEQFF. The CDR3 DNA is TGCGCCAGCAGCTTCCGGGACAGGGGGCCCAATGAGCAGTTCTTC.

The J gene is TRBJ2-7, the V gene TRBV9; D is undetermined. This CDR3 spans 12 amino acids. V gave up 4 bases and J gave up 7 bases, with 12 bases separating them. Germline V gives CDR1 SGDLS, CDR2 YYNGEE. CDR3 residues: CASSPRKGEQYF. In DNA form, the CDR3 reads TGTGCCAGCAGCCCCCGAAAAGGGGAGCAGTACTTC.

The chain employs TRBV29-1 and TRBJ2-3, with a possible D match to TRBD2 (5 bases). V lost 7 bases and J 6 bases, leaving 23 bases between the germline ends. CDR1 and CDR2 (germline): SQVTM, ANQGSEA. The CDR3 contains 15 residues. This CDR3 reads CSGSIEGVWADTQYF. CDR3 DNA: TGCAGCGGCAGCATAGAGGGAGTTTGGGCGGATACGCAGTATTTT.

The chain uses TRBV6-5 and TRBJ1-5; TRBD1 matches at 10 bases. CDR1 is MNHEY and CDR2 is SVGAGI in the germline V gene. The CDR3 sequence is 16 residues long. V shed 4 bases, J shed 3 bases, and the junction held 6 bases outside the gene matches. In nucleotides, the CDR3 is TGTGCCAGCAGTTCCACCGGGACAGGGGTCAATCAGCCCCAGCATTTT. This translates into CASSSTGTGVNQPQHF.

As DNA, the CDR3 is TGTGCCAGCAGCTTGGGACAGCATAGCAATCAGCCCCAGCATTTT. Protein sequence: CASSLGQHSNQPQHF. The rearrangement links TRBV5-6 to TRBJ1-5, with D perhaps TRBD1 (5 bases). Trimming cost V 0 bases and J 0 bases, with 7 bases left between them. Germline-derived CDR1 and CDR2 are SGHDT and YYEEEE. The CDR3 totals 15 residues.

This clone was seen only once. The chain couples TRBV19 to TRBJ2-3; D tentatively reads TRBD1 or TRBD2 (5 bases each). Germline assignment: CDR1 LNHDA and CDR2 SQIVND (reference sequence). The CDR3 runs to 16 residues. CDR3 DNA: TGTGACCCGGAGGCGTGGGGGAGCGGAATAACGGATACGCAGTATTTT. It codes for CDPEAWGSGITDTQYF.

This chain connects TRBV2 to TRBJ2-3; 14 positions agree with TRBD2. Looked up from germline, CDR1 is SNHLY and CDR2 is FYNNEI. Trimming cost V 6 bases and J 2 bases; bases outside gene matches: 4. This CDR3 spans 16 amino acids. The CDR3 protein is CASRETSGGATDTQYF. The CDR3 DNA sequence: TGTGCCAGCAGGGAGACTAGCGGGGGGGCCACAGATACGCAGTATTTT.

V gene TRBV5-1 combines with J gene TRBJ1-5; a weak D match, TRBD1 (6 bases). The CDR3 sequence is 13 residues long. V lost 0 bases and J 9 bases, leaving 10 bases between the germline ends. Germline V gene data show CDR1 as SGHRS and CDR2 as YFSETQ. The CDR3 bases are TGCGCCAGCAGCTTGGTCCTAGGGGGGCCCCAGCATTTT. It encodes CASSLVLGGPQHF.

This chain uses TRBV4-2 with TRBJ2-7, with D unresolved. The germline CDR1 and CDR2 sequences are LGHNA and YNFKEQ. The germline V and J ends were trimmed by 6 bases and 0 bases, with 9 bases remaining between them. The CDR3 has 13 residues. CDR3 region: CASSLDNSYEQYF. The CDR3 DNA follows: TGTGCCAGCAGTTTGGATAACTCCTACGAGCAGTACTTC.

CDR3 protein: CASSQVGPDNSYGYTF. The CDR3 nucleotides are TGCGCCAGCAGCCAAGTGGGCCCCGACAACAGTTATGGCTACACCTTC. V is TRBV4-3 and J is TRBJ1-2; D is unclear. The CDR3 sequence is 16 residues long. Germline V gene sequence: CDR1 LGHNA, CDR2 YSLEER. Trimming shortened V by 1 base and J by 5 bases, and 17 bases separated the two germline ends.

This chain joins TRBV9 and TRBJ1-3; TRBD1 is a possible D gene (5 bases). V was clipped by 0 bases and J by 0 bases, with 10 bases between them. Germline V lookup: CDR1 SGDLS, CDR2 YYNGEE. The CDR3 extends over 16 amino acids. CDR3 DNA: TGTGCCAGCAGCGTAGCTGACAGATCCTCTGGAAACACCATATATTTT. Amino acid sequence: CASSVADRSSGNTIYF.

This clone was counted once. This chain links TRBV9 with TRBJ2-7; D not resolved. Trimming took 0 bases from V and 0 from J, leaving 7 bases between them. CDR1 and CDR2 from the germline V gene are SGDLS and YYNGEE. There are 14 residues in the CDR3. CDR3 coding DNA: TGTGCCAGCAGCGTAGGGGCACTCTCCTACGAGCAGTACTTC. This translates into CASSVGALSYEQYF.

Here the CDR3 reads CASSFGGQGRSYTF. The CDR3 DNA is TGTGCCAGCAGCTTCGGAGGACAGGGCCGAAGCTACACCTTC. The chain is built from TRBV11-2 and TRBJ1-2; 8 nucleotides agree with TRBD1. The CDR3 has 14 amino acids. The germline V gene has CDR1 SGHAT and CDR2 FQNNGV. V lost 3 bases to trimming and J lost 9 bases; unmatched junction nucleotides: 9.

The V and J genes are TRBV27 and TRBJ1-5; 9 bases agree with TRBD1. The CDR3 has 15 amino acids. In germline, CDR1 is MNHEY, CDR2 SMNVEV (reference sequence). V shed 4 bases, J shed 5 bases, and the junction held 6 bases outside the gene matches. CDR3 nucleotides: TGTGCCAGCAGTTCAGTAACAGGGGGCGATCAGCCCCAGCATTTT. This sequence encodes CASSSVTGGDQPQHF.